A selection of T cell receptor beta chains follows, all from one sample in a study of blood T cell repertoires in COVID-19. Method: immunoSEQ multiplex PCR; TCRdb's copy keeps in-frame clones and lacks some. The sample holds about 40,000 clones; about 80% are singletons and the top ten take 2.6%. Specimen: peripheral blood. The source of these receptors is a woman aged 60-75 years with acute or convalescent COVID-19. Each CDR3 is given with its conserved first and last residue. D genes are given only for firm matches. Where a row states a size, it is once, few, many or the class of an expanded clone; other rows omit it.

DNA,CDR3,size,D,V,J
TGTGCCAGCAGTGACAACAGGCTGGCTGGGGCCAACGTCCTGACTTTC,CASSDNRLAGANVLTF,once,NA,TRBV2,TRBJ2-6
TGTGCCAGCAGCCGCCGGACTAGCGGGGGGGTTAGCACAGATACGCAGTATTTT,CASSRRTSGGVSTDTQYF,NA,TRBD2,TRBV4-2,TRBJ2-3
TGTGCCAGCAGTGAGGACAGATACACCGGGGAGCTGTTTTTT,CASSEDRYTGELFF,once,NA,TRBV2,TRBJ2-2
TGTGCCAGCAGCCCAGTAGGCAGACTAGCGGGAGTTTCTTACGAGCAGTACTTC,CASSPVGRLAGVSYEQYF,NA,TRBD2,TRBV11-2,TRBJ2-7
TGCAGCGTCCTTTTCTTAGGGCGGGGGCCCTACGAGCAGTACTTC,CSVLFLGRGPYEQYF,NA,NA,TRBV29-1,TRBJ2-7
TGTGCCAGTAGTTCGACAGGGGGGTACGAGCAGTACTTC,CASSSTGGYEQYF,few,TRBD1,TRBV19,TRBJ2-7
TGTGCCAGCAGTTCATTGGGACTAGCGGGGCTTAGCACAGATACGCAGTATTTT,CASSSLGLAGLSTDTQYF,NA,TRBD2,TRBV2,TRBJ2-3
TGTGCCAGCAGTTACCTGGGGCAGGGGAATCAGCCCCAGCATTTT,CASSYLGQGNQPQHF,NA,NA,TRBV6-5,TRBJ1-5
TGTGCCCACACATCCCAGGGGGCGCGTTCACCCCTCCACTTT,CAHTSQGARSPLHF,NA,TRBD1,TRBV6-5,TRBJ1-6
TGCGCCAGCAGCCAGACGGGACAGGGGGACACTGAAGCTTTCTTT,CASSQTGQGDTEAFF,NA,TRBD1,TRBV4-1,TRBJ1-1
TGTGCCAGCAGCTTGGGGGGGACAGGAAAGTTCTTC,CASSLGGTGKFF,NA,TRBD1,TRBV5-4,TRBJ2-1
TGTGCCAGCACCAAATTAGGGACAGGGGGTTACGAGCAGTACTTC,CASTKLGTGGYEQYF,NA,TRBD1,TRBV28,TRBJ2-7
TGTGCCAGCAGTTTAGGACAGGGCGAAGCTTTCTTT,CASSLGQGEAFF,once,TRBD1,TRBV12-3/TRBV12-4,TRBJ1-1
TGTGCCAGCAGTTTTACAGGGACCTATGGCTACACCTTC,CASSFTGTYGYTF,NA,NA,TRBV28,TRBJ1-2
TGTGCCAGCAGCTCGGGACAGAGCAATCAGCCCCAGCATTTT,CASSSGQSNQPQHF,NA,TRBD1,TRBV5-6,TRBJ1-5
TGTGCCAGCAGCAAATACCCTAGTGTAGAAGAGACCCAGTACTTC,CASSKYPSVEETQYF,few,NA,TRBV21-1,TRBJ2-5
TGTGCCAGCAGTTTAACAGGGGGCTCCTATAATTCACCCCTCCACTTT,CASSLTGGSYNSPLHF,NA,TRBD1,TRBV28,TRBJ1-6
TGTGCCAGCAGTGAAGGACTAGCGGGGGGAAACATTCAGTACTTC,CASSEGLAGGNIQYF,NA,TRBD2,TRBV6-1,TRBJ2-4
TGTGCCAGCAGTGGGACTATCACTTACACCGGGGAGCTGTTTTTT,CASSGTITYTGELFF,NA,NA,TRBV25-1,TRBJ2-2
TGTGCCAGCTCACCACTCGGACCTATAGGGAGTACCAGGGAGCTGTTTTTT,CASSPLGPIGSTRELFF,NA,NA,TRBV18,TRBJ2-2
TGTGCCAGCAGGAATCCCGGGACAGGAGATTCACCCCTCCACTTT,CASRNPGTGDSPLHF,NA,TRBD1,TRBV6-5,TRBJ1-6
TGTGCCAGCAGTTTTAATTTCGACTATGGCTACACCTTC,CASSFNFDYGYTF,NA,NA,TRBV12-3/TRBV12-4,TRBJ1-2
TGTGCCAGCAGTCCTACGAACAGGGGGAACACTGAAGCTTTCTTT,CASSPTNRGNTEAFF,NA,TRBD1,TRBV27,TRBJ1-1
TGCGCCAGCAGCTTGTCAGTCCAAGACGAGCAGTACTTC,CASSLSVQDEQYF,NA,NA,TRBV5-1,TRBJ2-7
TGTGCCAGCACCGTCGGGGTATGGGCACCCTACACCTTC,CASTVGVWAPYTF,NA,NA,TRBV28,TRBJ1-2
TGTGCCAGCAGCGTCGTAGCGGGTGGGCAAGAGACCCAGTACTTC,CASSVVAGGQETQYF,NA,TRBD2,TRBV5-6,TRBJ2-5
TGTGCCAGCACCCAAGGGACTAGCGGGGGGGCTGTGGATACGCAGTATTTT,CASTQGTSGGAVDTQYF,NA,TRBD2,TRBV7-2,TRBJ2-3
TGTGCCAGCAGCCCAATGAGACAGGGTCCCATGAACACTGAAGCTTTCTTT,CASSPMRQGPMNTEAFF,once,TRBD1,TRBV11-2,TRBJ1-1
TGTGCCAGCAGCCTCACGGGGGTCAGAGCTGAAGCTTTCTTT,CASSLTGVRAEAFF,once,NA,TRBV14,TRBJ1-1
TGTGCCAGCAGTTTTCAGGGGGCGCACACCGGGGAGCTGTTTTTT,CASSFQGAHTGELFF,NA,TRBD1,TRBV27,TRBJ2-2
TGTGCCAGCAGAGACGGGACAGCAAATGAAAAACTGTTTTTT,CASRDGTANEKLFF,NA,TRBD1,TRBV7-8,TRBJ1-4
TGTGCCAGCTCACGATCCAGACAGGGATTGAACACTGAAGCTTTCTTT,CASSRSRQGLNTEAFF,NA,TRBD1,TRBV18,TRBJ1-1
TGTGCCAGCAGCCAGGGGAGACTAGCGGGGTTCACAGATACGCAGTATTTT,CASSQGRLAGFTDTQYF,NA,TRBD2,TRBV3-1/TRBV3-2,TRBJ2-3
TGTGCCAGCAGTGAAAGTTGGACACTAGAGACCCAGTACTTC,CASSESWTLETQYF,NA,NA,TRBV2,TRBJ2-5
TGTGCCAGCAGCGTGGGACCGGGGGGGGACGAGCAGTACTTC,CASSVGPGGDEQYF,few,TRBD2,TRBV9,TRBJ2-7
TGTGCCAGCAGTTACTCAGGACTAGCGGGGAACTACGAGCAGTACTTC,CASSYSGLAGNYEQYF,NA,TRBD2,TRBV6-5,TRBJ2-7
TGTGCCAGTACCACTATAGCGGGAGGGCCAGATACGCAGTATTTT,CASTTIAGGPDTQYF,NA,TRBD2,TRBV19,TRBJ2-3
TGTGCCAGCAGCGCAAAAACAGGGAACACTGAAGCTTTCTTT,CASSAKTGNTEAFF,NA,NA,TRBV9,TRBJ1-1
TGTGCCAGCAGTTTCTACAGGGAACTTCTCTATGGCTACACCTTC,CASSFYRELLYGYTF,few,NA,TRBV28,TRBJ1-2
TGTGCCAGCAGTTGGGTACAGGGTTTAGACTACACCTTC,CASSWVQGLDYTF,NA,NA,TRBV28,TRBJ1-2
TGTGCCAGCAGGAAGTCCGGGACAGGGAACACTGAAGCTTTCTTT,CASRKSGTGNTEAFF,NA,TRBD1,TRBV5-4,TRBJ1-1
TGCGCCAGCAGCCACCTAGGGGTCTCTGGAAACACCATATATTTT,CASSHLGVSGNTIYF,NA,NA,TRBV4-1,TRBJ1-3